The clone carrying this T cell receptor (beta chain) was recorded only once. Germline V gene data show CDR1 as SGHRS and CDR2 as YFSETQ. V lost 0 bases to trimming and J lost 6 bases, with 6 bases between them. This CDR3 region has 13 residues. This sample is part of a study of TIL therapy for anti-PD-1-resistant metastatic lung cancer. Looking at the study overall: Median tumor PD-L1 proportion score was roughly 6%. Tumors carried a median about 1.6 non-synonymous mutations per megabase.

Time point of the sample: pre-treatment sample, taken before nivolumab and TIL therapy. Pleural nodules or supraclavicular lymph nodes made up most of the excised metastases sampled. Stage 4 NSCLC adults joined between late 2017 and January 2020. This was the immunoSEQ v3 assay. Survey-level samples got approximately 2.1 million read pairs; deep-level samples got about 5-6.5 million. Clones were sequenced by immunoSEQ multiplex PCR, and TCRdb holds only the in-frame ones, with some missing. The sample has about 50,000 clones; around 64% are singletons. This chain links TRBV5-1 with TRBJ2-2; unclear D gene. This receptor was taken from a person between 30 and 79 years old with non-small cell lung cancer. Sequencing used tumor tissue, obtained at baseline. Written as DNA, the CDR3 is TGCGCCAGCAGCTTGGCCGTGGCCGGGGAGCTGTTTTTT. Protein product: CASSLAVAGELFF.